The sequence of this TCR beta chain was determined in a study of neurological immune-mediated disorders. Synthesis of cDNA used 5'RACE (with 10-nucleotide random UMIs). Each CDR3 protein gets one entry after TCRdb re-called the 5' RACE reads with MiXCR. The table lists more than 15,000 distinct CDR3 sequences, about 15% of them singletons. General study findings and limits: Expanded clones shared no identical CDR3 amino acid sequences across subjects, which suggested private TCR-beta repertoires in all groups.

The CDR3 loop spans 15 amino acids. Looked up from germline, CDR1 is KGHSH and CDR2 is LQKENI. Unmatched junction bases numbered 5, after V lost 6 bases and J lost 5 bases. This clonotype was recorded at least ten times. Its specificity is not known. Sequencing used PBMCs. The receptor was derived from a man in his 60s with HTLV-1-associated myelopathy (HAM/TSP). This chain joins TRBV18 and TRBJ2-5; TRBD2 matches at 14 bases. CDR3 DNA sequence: TGTGCCAGCTCCGGGACTAGCGGGGGAACGGAGACCCAGTACTTC. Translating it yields CASSGTSGGTETQYF.